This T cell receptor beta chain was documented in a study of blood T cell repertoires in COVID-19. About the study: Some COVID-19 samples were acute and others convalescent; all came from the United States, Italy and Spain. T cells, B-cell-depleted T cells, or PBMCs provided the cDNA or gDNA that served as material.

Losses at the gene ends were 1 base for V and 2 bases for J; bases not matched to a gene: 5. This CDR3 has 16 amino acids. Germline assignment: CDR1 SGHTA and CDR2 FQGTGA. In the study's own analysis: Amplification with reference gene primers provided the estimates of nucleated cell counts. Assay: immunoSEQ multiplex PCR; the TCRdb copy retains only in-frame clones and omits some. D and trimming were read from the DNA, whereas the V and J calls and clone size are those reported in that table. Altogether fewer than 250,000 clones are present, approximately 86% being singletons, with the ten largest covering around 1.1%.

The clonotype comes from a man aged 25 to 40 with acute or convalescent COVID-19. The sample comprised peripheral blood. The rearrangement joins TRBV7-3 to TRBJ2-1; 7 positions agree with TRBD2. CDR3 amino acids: CASSLSAGVTYNEQFF. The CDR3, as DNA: TGTGCCAGCAGCTTAAGCGCGGGGGTTACCTACAATGAGCAGTTCTTC. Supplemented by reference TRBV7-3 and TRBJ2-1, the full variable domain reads GAGVSQTPSNKVTEKGKYVELRCDPISGHTALYWYRQSLGQGPEFLIYFQGTGAADDSGLPNDRFFAVRPEGSVSTLKIQRTERGDSAVYLCASSLSAGVTYNEQFFGPGTRLTVL.